A selection of T cell receptor beta chains follows, all from one sample in a study of blood T cell repertoires in COVID-19. Assay used: immunoSEQ multiplex PCR; TCRdb lists only in-frame clones, some missing. The repertoire holds about 69,000 clones, with under 85% as singletons. The source material was peripheral blood. These receptors came from a man in his forties or fifties with COVID-19, enrolled during active disease. Both conserved end residues are trimmed from each CDR3. Fields, in order: V gene, J gene, CDR3 protein.

TRBV30	TRBJ1-2	AWETGGAYGYT
TRBV5-1	TRBJ1-1	ASSLEQGIRKTEAF
TRBV2	TRBJ1-6	ASSAEGLGSPLH
TRBV18	TRBJ1-1	ASSPGTEREAF
TRBV3-1/TRBV3-2	TRBJ2-5	ASSPGGEETQY
TRBV5-6	TRBJ1-4	ASSKDREVGKLF
TRBV29-1	TRBJ2-6	SVGGSPYSGANVLT
TRBV11-2	TRBJ2-3	ASSDGAFTDTQY
TRBV5-1	TRBJ2-3	ASSLAGGPSDTQY
TRBV9	TRBJ2-7	ASSANRAPSPYEQY
TRBV19	TRBJ2-5	ASSRQQETQY
TRBV6-4	TRBJ2-3	ASSAGDTDTQY
TRBV27	TRBJ1-4	ASSLSRVGSNEKLF
TRBV19	TRBJ1-6	ASSIGGQGYHNSPLH